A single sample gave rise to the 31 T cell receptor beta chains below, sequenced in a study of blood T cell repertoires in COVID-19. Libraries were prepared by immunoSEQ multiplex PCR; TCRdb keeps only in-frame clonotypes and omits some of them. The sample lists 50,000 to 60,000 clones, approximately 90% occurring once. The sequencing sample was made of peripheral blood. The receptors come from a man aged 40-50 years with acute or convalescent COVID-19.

CDR3 protein: CASSPGTSGRAKYGEQFF. Written as DNA, the CDR3 is TGTGCCAGCAGTCCTGGGACTAGCGGGAGGGCCAAGTACGGTGAGCAGTTCTTC. The J gene is TRBJ2-1, the V gene TRBV6-6, with 16 bases identical to TRBD2. The J segment lost 9 bases and the V segment lost 5 bases, leaving 13 bases of the junction unmatched. The CDR3 consists of 18 residues. Germline values: CDR1 MNHNY, CDR2 SVGAGI (reference sequence).

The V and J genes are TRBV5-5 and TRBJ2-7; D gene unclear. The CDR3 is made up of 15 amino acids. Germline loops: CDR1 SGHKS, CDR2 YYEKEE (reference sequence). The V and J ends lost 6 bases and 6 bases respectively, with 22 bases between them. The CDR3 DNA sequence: TGTGCCAGCACCCGAACGGTCCCTGCCCCCTCCGAGCAGTACTTC. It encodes CASTRTVPAPSEQYF.

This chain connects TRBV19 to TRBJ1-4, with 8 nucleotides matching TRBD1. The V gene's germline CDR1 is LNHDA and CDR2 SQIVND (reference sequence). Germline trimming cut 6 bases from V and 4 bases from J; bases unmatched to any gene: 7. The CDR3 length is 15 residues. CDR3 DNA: TGTGCCAGTAGACTCCCGGGACAGGATAATGAAAAACTGTTTTTT. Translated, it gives CASRLPGQDNEKLFF.

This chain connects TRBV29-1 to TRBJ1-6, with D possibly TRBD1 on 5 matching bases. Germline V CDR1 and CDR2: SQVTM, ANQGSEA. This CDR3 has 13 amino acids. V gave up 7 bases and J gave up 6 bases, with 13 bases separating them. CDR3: CSDKQAANSPLHF. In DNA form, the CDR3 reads TGCAGCGACAAACAGGCAGCTAATTCACCCCTCCACTTT.

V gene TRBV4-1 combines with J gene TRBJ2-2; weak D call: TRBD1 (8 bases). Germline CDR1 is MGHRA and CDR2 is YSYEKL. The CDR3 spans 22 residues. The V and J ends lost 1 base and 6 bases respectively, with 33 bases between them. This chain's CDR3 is CASSQAGRGIQGELAGAGELFF. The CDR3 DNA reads TGCGCCAGCAGCCAAGCGGGGAGGGGGATACAGGGGGAACTAGCCGGCGCCGGGGAGCTGTTTTTT.

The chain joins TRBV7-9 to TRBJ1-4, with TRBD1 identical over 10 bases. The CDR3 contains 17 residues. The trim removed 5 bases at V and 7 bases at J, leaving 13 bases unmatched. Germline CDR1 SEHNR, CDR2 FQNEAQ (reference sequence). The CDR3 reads CASSPSLRQGAGEKLFF. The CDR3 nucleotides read TGTGCCAGCAGCCCATCCCTGAGACAGGGGGCGGGTGAAAAACTGTTTTTT.

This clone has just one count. CDR3 residues: CASSPGIGGSTEAFF. Written as DNA, the CDR3 is TGCGCCAGCAGCCCCGGGATTGGTGGTAGCACTGAAGCTTTCTTT. The chain couples TRBV5-1 to TRBJ1-1; no clear D gene. The CDR3 is 15 amino acids. CDR1 and CDR2 from the germline V gene are SGHRS and YFSETQ. V was shortened by 4 bases and J by 4 bases, with 17 bases between the two germline ends.

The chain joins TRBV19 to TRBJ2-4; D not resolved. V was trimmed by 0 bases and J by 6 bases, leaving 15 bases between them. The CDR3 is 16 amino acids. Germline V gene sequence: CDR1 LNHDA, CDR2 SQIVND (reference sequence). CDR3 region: CASSIDQIQTGNIQYF. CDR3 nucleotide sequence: TGTGCCAGTAGTATAGATCAAATCCAAACGGGAAACATTCAGTACTTC.

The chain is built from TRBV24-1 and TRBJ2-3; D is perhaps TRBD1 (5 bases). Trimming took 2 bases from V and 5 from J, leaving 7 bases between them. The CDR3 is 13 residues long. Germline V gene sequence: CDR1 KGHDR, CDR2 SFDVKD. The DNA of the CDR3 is TGTGCCACCAGTGATTATAGGGGAGATACGCAGTATTTT. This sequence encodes CATSDYRGDTQYF.

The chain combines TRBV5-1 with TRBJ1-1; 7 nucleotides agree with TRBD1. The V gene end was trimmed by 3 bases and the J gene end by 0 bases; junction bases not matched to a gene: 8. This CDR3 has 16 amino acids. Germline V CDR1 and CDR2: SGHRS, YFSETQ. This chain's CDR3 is CASSSRQGTMNTEAFF. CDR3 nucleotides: TGCGCCAGCAGCTCCCGACAGGGCACCATGAACACTGAAGCTTTCTTT.

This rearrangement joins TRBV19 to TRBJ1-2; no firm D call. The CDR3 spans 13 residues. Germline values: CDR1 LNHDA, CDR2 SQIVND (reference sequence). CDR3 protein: CVSSSSSDYGYTF. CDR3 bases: TGTGTCTCCAGTAGTAGCTCAGACTATGGCTACACCTTC.

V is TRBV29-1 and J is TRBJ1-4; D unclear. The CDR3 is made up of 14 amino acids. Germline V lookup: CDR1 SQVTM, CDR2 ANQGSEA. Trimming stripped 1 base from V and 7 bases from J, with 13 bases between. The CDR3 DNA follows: TGCAGCGTTGAAGGCACCGGGGTGTCTGAAAAACTGTTTTTT. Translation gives CSVEGTGVSEKLFF.

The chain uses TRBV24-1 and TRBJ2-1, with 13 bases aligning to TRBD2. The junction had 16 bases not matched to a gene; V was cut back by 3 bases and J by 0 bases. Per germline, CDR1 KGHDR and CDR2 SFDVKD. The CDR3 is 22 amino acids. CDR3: CATSDPNTLAGGQMSSYNEQFF. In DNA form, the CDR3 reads TGTGCCACCAGTGATCCAAACACACTAGCGGGAGGGCAGATGAGCTCCTACAATGAGCAGTTCTTC.

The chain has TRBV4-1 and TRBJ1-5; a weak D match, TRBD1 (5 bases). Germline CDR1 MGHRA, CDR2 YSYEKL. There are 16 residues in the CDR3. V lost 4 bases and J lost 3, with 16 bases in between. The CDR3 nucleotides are TGCGCCAGCAGCCCGGTAGAGACAGCATCCAATCAGCCCCAGCATTTT. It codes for CASSPVETASNQPQHF.

CDR3 nucleotides: TGTGCCAGCAGCTTAGGCCCCCCGGGAAATGAGCAGTTCTTC. Translated: CASSLGPPGNEQFF. The chain employs TRBV11-3 and TRBJ2-1; the D gene is possibly TRBD2 (5 bases). Germline-derived CDR1 and CDR2 are SGHNT and YENEEA. This CDR3 is built from 14 residues. V was clipped by 1 base and J by 7 bases, with 11 bases between them.

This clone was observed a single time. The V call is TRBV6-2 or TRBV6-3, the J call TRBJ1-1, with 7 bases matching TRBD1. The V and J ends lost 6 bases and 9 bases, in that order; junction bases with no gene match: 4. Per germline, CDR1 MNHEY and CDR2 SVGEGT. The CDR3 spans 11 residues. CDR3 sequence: CASSPRGKAFF. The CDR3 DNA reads TGTGCCAGCAGCCCCAGGGGGAAAGCTTTCTTT.

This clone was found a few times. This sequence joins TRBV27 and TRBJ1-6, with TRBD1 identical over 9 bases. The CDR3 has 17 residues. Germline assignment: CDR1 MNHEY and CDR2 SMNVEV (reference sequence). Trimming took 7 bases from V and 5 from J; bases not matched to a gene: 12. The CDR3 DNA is TGTGCCAGCAAATCCGAACAGGGGGCTCTGGATAATTCACCCCTCCACTTT. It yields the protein CASKSEQGALDNSPLHF.

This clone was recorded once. The CDR3 reads CATSDSRTGARNQPQHF. The CDR3 nucleotides are TGTGCCACCAGTGATTCACGGACAGGGGCTCGCAATCAGCCCCAGCATTTT. The chain combines TRBV24-1 with TRBJ1-5, with 9 bases fitting TRBD1. The CDR3 length is 17 residues. The ends lost 2 bases at V and 2 bases at J; junction bases unmatched: 6. In germline, CDR1 is KGHDR, CDR2 SFDVKD.

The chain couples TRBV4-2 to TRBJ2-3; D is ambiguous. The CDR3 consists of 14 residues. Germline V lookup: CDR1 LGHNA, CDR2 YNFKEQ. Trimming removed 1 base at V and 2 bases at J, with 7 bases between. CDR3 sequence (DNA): TGTGCCAGCAGCCAAGTTGCTACCACAGATACGCAGTATTTT. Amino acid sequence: CASSQVATTDTQYF.

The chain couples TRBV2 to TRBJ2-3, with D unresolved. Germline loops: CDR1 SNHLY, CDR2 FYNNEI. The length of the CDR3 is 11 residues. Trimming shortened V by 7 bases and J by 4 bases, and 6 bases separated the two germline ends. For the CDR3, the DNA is TGTGCCAGCAAATTCGCAGATACGCAGTATTTT. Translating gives CASKFADTQYF. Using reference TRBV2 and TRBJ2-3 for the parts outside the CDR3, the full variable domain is EPEVTQTPSHQVTQMGQEVILRCVPISNHLYFYWYRQILGQKVEFLVSFYNNEISEKSEIFDDQFSVERPDGSNFTLKIRSTKLEDSAMYFCASKFADTQYFGPGTRLTVL.

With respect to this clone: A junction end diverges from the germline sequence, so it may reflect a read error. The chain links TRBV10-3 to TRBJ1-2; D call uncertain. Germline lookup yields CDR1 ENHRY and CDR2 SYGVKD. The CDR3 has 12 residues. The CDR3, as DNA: TGTGCCATCAGTGAGTCGAGGGAGGGTTACAGCTTC. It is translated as CAISESREGYSF.

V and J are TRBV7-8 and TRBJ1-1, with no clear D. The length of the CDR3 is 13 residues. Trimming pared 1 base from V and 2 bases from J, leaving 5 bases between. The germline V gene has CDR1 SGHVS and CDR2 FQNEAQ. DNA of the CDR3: TGTGCCAGCAGCTTAGAGACTAACACTGAAGCTTTCTTT. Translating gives CASSLETNTEAFF.

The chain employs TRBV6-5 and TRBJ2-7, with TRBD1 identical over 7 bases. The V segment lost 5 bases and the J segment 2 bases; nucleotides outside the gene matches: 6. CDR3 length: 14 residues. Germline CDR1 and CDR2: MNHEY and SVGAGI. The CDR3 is CASSKSGTAYEQYF. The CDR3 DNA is TGTGCCAGCAGTAAATCCGGGACAGCCTACGAGCAGTACTTC.

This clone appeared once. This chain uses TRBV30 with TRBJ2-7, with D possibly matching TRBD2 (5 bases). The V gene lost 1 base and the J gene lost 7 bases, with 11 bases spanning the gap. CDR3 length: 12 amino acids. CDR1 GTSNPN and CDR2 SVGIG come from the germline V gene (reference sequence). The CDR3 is CAWSAPPGEQYF. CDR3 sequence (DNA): TGTGCCTGGAGTGCCCCCCCGGGGGAGCAGTACTTC.

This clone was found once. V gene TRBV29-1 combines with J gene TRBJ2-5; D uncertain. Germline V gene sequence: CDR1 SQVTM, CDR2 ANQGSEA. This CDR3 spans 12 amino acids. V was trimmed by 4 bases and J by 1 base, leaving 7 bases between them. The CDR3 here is CSVVTVQETQYF. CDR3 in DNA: TGCAGCGTTGTTACTGTCCAAGAGACCCAGTACTTC.

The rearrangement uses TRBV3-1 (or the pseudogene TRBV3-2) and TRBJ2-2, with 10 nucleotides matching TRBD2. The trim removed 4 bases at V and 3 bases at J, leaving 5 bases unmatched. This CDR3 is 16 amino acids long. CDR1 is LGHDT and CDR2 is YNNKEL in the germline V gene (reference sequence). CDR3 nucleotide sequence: TGTGCCAGCAGCCTCTGGCTAGCGGGGGACACCGGGGAGCTGTTTTTT. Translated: CASSLWLAGDTGELFF.

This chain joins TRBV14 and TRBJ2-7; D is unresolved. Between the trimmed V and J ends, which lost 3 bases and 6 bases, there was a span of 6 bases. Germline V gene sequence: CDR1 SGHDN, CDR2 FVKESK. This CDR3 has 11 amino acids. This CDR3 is CASSHSGEQYF. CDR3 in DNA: TGTGCCAGCAGCCATAGTGGCGAGCAGTACTTC. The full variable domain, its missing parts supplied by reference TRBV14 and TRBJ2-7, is EAGVTQFPSHSVIEKGQTVTLRCDPISGHDNLYWYRRVMGKEIKFLLHFVKESKQDESGMPNNRFLAERTGGTYSTLKVQPAELEDSGVYFCASSHSGEQYFGPGTRLTVT.

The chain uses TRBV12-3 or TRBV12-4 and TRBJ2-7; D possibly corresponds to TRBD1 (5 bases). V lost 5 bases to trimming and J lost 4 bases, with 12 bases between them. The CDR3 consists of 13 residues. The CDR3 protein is CASSPRQNYEQYF. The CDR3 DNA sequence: TGTGCCAGCAGTCCCCGACAGAATTACGAGCAGTACTTC.

In DNA, the CDR3 is TGTGCCAGCAGTTACGTTCCGGGAGGTGGCTACACCTTC. Its protein product is CASSYVPGGGYTF. The chain recombines TRBV6-5 with TRBJ1-2; the D is unclear. Germline CDR1 MNHEY, CDR2 SVGAGI. The CDR3 length is 13 residues. Between the trimmed V and J ends, which lost 2 bases and 7 bases, there was a span of 11 bases.

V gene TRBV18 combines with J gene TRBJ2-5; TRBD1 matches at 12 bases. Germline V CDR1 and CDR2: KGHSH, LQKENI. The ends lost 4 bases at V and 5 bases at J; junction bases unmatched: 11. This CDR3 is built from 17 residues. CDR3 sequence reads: CASSRTPGTGGWETQYF. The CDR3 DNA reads TGTGCCAGCTCACGAACACCCGGGACAGGGGGCTGGGAGACCCAGTACTTC.

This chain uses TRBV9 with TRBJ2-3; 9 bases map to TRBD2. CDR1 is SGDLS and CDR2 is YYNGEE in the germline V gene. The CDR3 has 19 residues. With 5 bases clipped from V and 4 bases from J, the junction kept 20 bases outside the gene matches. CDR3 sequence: CASSRDPRSVAGGADTQYF. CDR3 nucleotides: TGTGCCAGCAGTAGGGATCCGAGGTCTGTGGCGGGAGGGGCAGATACGCAGTATTTT. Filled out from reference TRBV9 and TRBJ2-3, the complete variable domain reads DSGVTQTPKHLITATGQRVTLRCSPRSGDLSVYWYQQSLDQGLQFLIQYYNGEERAKGNILERFSAQQFPDLHSELNLSSLELGDSALYFCASSRDPRSVAGGADTQYFGPGTRLTVL.